This entry lists 3 T cell receptor beta chains sequenced from one sample in a study of T cells in Graves' hyperthyroidism and ophthalmopathy. Amplified TCR beta CDR3 regions came from RNA transcripts. TCR CDR3 regions were first amplified by RT-PCR with HTBI primers. TCRdb ran MiXCR on the multiplex PCR reads and lists one entry per CDR3 protein. The sample includes some 270,000 distinct CDR3 sequences, roughly an eighth seen only once; the top ten take 6.5% to 10%. The sequencing sample was made of blood. The receptors originated from a woman aged 35 to 49 with Graves' hyperthyroidism.

Ten or more counts support this clonotype. The chain links TRBV11-3 to TRBJ2-1; 9 bases fit TRBD2. This CDR3 is 15 amino acids long. J lost 7 bases, V lost 1 base, and 5 bases had no gene match. The V gene's germline CDR1 is SGHNT and CDR2 YENEEA. CDR3 protein: CASSLVSSGVNEQFF. For the CDR3, the DNA is TGTGCCAGCAGCTTAGTGTCTAGCGGGGTAAATGAGCAGTTCTTC.

The chain couples TRBV11-2 to TRBJ1-4; possibly TRBD1 for D (6 bases). CDR3 size: 16 residues. Trimming took off 3 bases at V and 7 bases at J, with 18 bases between the two ends. Germline CDR1 SGHAT, CDR2 FQNNGV. CDR3 nucleotides: TGTGCCAGCAGCTTCCTACAGGAAAAAGGGGGTGAAAAACTGTTTTTT. Its translation is CASSFLQEKGGEKLFF.

At least ten counts were recorded for this clonotype. This chain joins TRBV15 and TRBJ1-1, with a tentative D call TRBD1 (5 bases). The CDR3 spans 13 residues. Per the germline V gene, CDR1 is LNHNV and CDR2 is YYDKDF (reference sequence). Trimming cost V 5 bases and J 1 base, with 8 bases left between them. The CDR3 reads CATSVQENTEAFF. The CDR3 region has the DNA TGTGCCACCAGCGTACAGGAGAACACTGAAGCTTTCTTT. Using reference TRBV15 and TRBJ1-1 for the parts outside the CDR3, the full variable domain is DAMVIQNPRYQVTQFGKPVTLSCSQTLNHNVMYWYQQKSSQAPKLLFHYYDKDFNNEADTPDNFQSRRPNTSFCFLDIRSPGLGDTAMYLCATSVQENTEAFFGQGTRLTVV.